A single sample gave rise to the 17 T cell receptor beta chains below, sequenced in a study of blood T cell repertoires in COVID-19. Here immunoSEQ multiplex PCR was the method, and the copy in TCRdb shows in-frame clones only, minus some. The sample yields approximately 380,000 clones, about 88% seen once. The sample taken for sequencing was PBMCs or T cells enriched from blood (not recorded which). The receptors shown here come from a woman aged 18-35 years who had recovered from COVID-19.

The chain employs TRBV7-2 and TRBJ2-3; 9 nucleotides line up with TRBD1. The V gene end was trimmed by 7 bases and the J gene end by 4 bases; junction bases not matched to a gene: 6. The CDR3 contains 14 residues. The germline CDR1 and CDR2 sequences are SGHTA and FQGNSA. The CDR3 loop is CASNPGQGSDTQYF. In nucleotides, the CDR3 is TGTGCCAGCAACCCGGGACAGGGCTCAGATACGCAGTATTTT.

The genes are TRBV5-1 and TRBJ1-6, with D perhaps TRBD1 (5 bases). In germline, CDR1 is SGHRS, CDR2 YFSETQ. V lost 7 bases to trimming and J lost 5 bases, with 10 bases between them. This CDR3 spans 13 amino acids. The CDR3: CASGGENNSPLHF. The CDR3 DNA reads TGCGCCAGCGGAGGGGAAAATAATTCACCCCTCCACTTT.

The chain uses TRBV11-2 and TRBJ2-7; 10 bases are shared with TRBD1. V dropped 4 bases and J dropped 1; count of bases not matched to a gene: 4. The CDR3 extends over 15 amino acids. Germline values: CDR1 SGHAT, CDR2 FQNNGV. Written as DNA, the CDR3 is TGTGCCAGCAGCTCCCCGGGACAGGGGTCCTACGAGCAGTACTTC. Translating gives CASSSPGQGSYEQYF.

This chain joins TRBV19 and TRBJ1-3, with 9 bases fitting TRBD1. The CDR3 has 16 amino acids. From germline, CDR1 is LNHDA and CDR2 SQIVND (reference sequence). V gave up 4 bases and J gave up 0 bases; unmatched junction bases: 4. CDR3 amino acids: CASSKMGQGSGNTIYF. The CDR3 DNA reads TGTGCCAGTAGTAAAATGGGACAGGGCTCTGGAAACACCATATATTTT. Full variable domain (remainder filled in from reference TRBV19 and TRBJ1-3): DGGITQSPKYLFRKEGQNVTLSCEQNLNHDAMYWYRQDPGQGLRLIYYSQIVNDFQKGDIAEGYSVSREKKESFPLTVTSAQKNPTAFYLCASSKMGQGSGNTIYFGEGSWLTVV.

The V call is TRBV5-4, the J call TRBJ2-3, with TRBD2 matching 10 bases. Germline CDR1 SGHNT, CDR2 YYREEE (reference sequence). The CDR3 runs 16 residues. V lost 0 bases, J lost 3 bases, and 4 bases stayed unmatched. The CDR3 region has the DNA TGTGCCAGCAGCTTGGCAGCGGGGGGGCGAACAGATACGCAGTATTTT. Translated: CASSLAAGGRTDTQYF.

The chain is built from TRBV7-2 and TRBJ2-6, with TRBD1 identical over 7 bases. The CDR3 consists of 15 residues. CDR1 is SGHTA, CDR2 FQGNSA, per germline. The V gene end was trimmed by 7 bases and the J gene end by 4 bases; junction bases not matched to a gene: 7. The CDR3 nucleotides are TGTGCCAGCACCGTGACAGGGAGAGGGGCCAACGTCCTGACTTTC. Encoded protein: CASTVTGRGANVLTF.

V usage is TRBV5-6 and J usage is TRBJ1-1; 9 bases agree with TRBD1. J lost 5 bases, V lost 4 bases, and 6 bases had no gene match. The CDR3 length is 14 residues. Germline V gene sequence: CDR1 SGHDT, CDR2 YYEEEE. The CDR3 here is CASSHRGRGTEAFF. The CDR3 DNA sequence: TGTGCCAGCAGCCACAGGGGGCGCGGGACTGAAGCTTTCTTT.

The rearrangement joins TRBV13 to TRBJ2-2; D is possibly TRBD2 (6 bases). The CDR3 runs 17 residues. Germline lookup yields CDR1 PRHDT and CDR2 FYEKMQ (reference sequence). Trimming removed 4 bases from V and 6 bases from J, with 21 bases in between. This CDR3 is CASSSRIEEGLAGELFF. In DNA, the CDR3 is TGTGCCAGCAGCTCACGCATAGAGGAGGGATTGGCCGGGGAGCTGTTTTTT.

V is TRBV11-2 and J is TRBJ2-7; the D is unclear. Deletions cut 5 bases from V and 0 bases from J, with 20 bases between. This CDR3 spans 17 amino acids. Per germline, CDR1 SGHAT and CDR2 FQNNGV. The CDR3 loop is CASSVTARTENSYEQYF. CDR3 sequence (DNA): TGTGCCAGCAGCGTTACCGCGAGAACAGAGAACTCCTACGAGCAGTACTTC. The whole variable domain, filled in from reference TRBV11-2 and TRBJ2-7, reads EAGVAQSPRYKIIEKRQSVAFWCNPISGHATLYWYQQILGQGPKLLIQFQNNGVVDDSQLPKDRFSAERLKGVDSTLKIQPAKLEDSAVYLCASSVTARTENSYEQYFGPGTRLTVT.

The chain is built from TRBV18 and TRBJ1-4; 10 nucleotides agree with TRBD1. Germline trimming cut 5 bases from V and 5 bases from J; bases unmatched to any gene: 8. This CDR3 is built from 16 residues. Germline V lookup: CDR1 KGHSH, CDR2 LQKENI. In DNA, the CDR3 is TGTGCCAGCTCATCGGGACAGGGGAGAAAAAATGAAAAACTGTTTTTT. Its translation: CASSSGQGRKNEKLFF.

Many counts were recorded for this clone. The chain links TRBV10-3 to TRBJ2-7; tentatively, D is TRBD1 (6 bases). Trimming shortened V by 2 bases and J by 2 bases, and 22 bases separated the two germline ends. The germline gives CDR1 ENHRY, CDR2 SYGVKD. CDR3 length: 18 amino acids. CDR3 in amino acids: CAISEVGGLGSLPYEQYF. CDR3 nucleotide sequence: TGTGCCATCAGTGAGGTAGGGGGATTGGGTTCCCTACCCTACGAGCAGTACTTC.

The rearrangement uses TRBV19 and TRBJ1-4; 8 bases agree with TRBD1. CDR3 size: 15 residues. Germline V gives CDR1 LNHDA, CDR2 SQIVND (reference sequence). With 6 bases clipped from V and 8 bases from J, the junction kept 11 bases outside the gene matches. The CDR3 loop reads CASSSTGQVGEKLFF. Written as DNA, the CDR3 is TGTGCCAGTAGCTCAACGGGACAGGTCGGGGAAAAACTGTTTTTT. The full variable domain, with the rest looked up from reference TRBV19 and TRBJ1-4, is DGGITQSPKYLFRKEGQNVTLSCEQNLNHDAMYWYRQDPGQGLRLIYYSQIVNDFQKGDIAEGYSVSREKKESFPLTVTSAQKNPTAFYLCASSSTGQVGEKLFFGSGTQLSVL.

To note about this clone: Other DNA sequences within the sample encode an identical CDR3. The chain has TRBV6-5 and TRBJ1-1, with D possibly TRBD1 on 5 matching bases. Trimming shortened V by 8 bases and J by 0 bases, and 10 bases separated the two germline ends. The CDR3 sequence is 13 residues long. CDR1 is MNHEY, CDR2 SVGAGI, per germline. The CDR3 nucleotides read TGTGCCAGCCGGGGGGGGGTGAACACTGAAGCTTTCTTT. The encoded protein is CASRGGVNTEAFF.

The chain joins TRBV9 to TRBJ2-3; TRBD2 aligns across 12 bases. There are 16 residues in the CDR3. V gave up 4 bases and J gave up 1 base; unmatched junction bases: 4. CDR1 SGDLS and CDR2 YYNGEE come from the germline V gene. The CDR3: CASSTRLAGGTDTQYF. The CDR3 nucleotides read TGTGCCAGCAGCACCCGACTAGCGGGGGGCACAGATACGCAGTATTTT.

The chain uses TRBV6-5 and TRBJ2-5, with a possible D match to TRBD2 (6 bases). V was cut by 6 bases and J by 4 bases, with 12 bases left in between. CDR3 length: 13 amino acids. Germline V gene sequence: CDR1 MNHEY, CDR2 SVGAGI. The CDR3 protein is CASSGGVPETQYF. For the CDR3, the DNA is TGTGCCAGCAGCGGGGGAGTTCCAGAGACCCAGTACTTC.

The V call is TRBV19, the J call TRBJ1-2; no reliable D call. V was clipped by 4 bases and J by 3 bases, with 9 bases between them. Germline V lookup: CDR1 LNHDA, CDR2 SQIVND (reference sequence). The CDR3 runs 13 residues. CDR3 sequence reads: CASSTMEDYGYTF. DNA of the CDR3: TGTGCCAGTAGTACAATGGAGGACTATGGCTACACCTTC.

This chain joins TRBV12-5 and TRBJ2-7; D is possibly TRBD2 (5 bases). The CDR3 spans 13 residues. The germline V gene encodes CDR1 LGHNT and CDR2 FRNRAP. V was shortened by 6 bases and J by 0 bases, with 9 bases between the two germline ends. CDR3 nucleotides: TGTGCTAGTGGGATCGGGAACTCCTACGAGCAGTACTTC. It translates to CASGIGNSYEQYF. The variable domain in full, completed from reference TRBV12-5 and TRBJ2-7, reads DARVTQTPRHKVTEMGQEVTMRCQPILGHNTVFWYRQTMMQGLELLAYFRNRAPLDDSGMPKDRFSAEMPDATLATLKIQPSEPRDSAVYFCASGIGNSYEQYFGPGTRLTVT.